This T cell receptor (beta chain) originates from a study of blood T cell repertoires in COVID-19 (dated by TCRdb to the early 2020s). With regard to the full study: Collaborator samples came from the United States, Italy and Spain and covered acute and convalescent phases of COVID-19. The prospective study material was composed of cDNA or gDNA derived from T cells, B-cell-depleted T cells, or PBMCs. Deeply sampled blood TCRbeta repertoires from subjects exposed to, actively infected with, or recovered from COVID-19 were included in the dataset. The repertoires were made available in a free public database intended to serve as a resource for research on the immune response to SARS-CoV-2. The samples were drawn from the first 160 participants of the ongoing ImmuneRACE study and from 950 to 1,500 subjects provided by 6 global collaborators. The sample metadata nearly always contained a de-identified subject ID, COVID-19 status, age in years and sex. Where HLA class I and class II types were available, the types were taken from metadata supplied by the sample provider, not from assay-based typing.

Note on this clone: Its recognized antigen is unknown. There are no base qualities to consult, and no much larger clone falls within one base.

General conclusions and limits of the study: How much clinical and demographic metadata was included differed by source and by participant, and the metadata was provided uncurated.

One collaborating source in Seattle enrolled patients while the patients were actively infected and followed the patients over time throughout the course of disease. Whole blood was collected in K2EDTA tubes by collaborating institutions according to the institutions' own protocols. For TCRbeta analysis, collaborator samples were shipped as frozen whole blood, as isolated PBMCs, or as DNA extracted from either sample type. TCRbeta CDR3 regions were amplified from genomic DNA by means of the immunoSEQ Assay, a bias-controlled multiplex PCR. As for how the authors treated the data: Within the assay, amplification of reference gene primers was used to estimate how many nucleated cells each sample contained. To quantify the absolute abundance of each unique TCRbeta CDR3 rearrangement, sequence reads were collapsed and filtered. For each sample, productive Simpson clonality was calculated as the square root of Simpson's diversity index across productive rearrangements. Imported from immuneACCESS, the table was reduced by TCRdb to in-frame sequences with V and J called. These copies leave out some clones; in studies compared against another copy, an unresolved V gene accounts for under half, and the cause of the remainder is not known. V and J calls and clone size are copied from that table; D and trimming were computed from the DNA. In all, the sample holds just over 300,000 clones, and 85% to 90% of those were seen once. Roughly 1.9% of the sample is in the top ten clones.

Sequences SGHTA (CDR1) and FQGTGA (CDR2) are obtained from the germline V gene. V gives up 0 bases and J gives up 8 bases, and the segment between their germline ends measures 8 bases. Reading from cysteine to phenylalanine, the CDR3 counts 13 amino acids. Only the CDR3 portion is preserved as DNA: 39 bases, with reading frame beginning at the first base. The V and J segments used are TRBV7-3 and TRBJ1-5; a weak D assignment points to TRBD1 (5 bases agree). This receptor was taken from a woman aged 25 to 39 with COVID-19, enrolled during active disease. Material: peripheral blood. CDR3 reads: CASSLTGVEPQHF. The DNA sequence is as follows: TGTGCCAGCAGCTTAACAGGGGTGGAGCCCCAGCATTTT.